The present TCR beta chain was sequenced within a study of blood T cells in healthy people across ages. This CDR3 region has 14 residues. The V end lost 3 bases, the J end lost 3 bases, and 8 bases lay between the germline ends. Germline CDR1 is SEHNR and CDR2 is FQNEAQ (reference sequence). Primers used in a second PCR of roughly 6 to 12 cycles were a sample-barcoded 5' primer and a J-beta primer mix. TCRdb redid the calling of the 5' RACE reads with MiXCR, one entry per CDR3 protein. The table shows about 800,000 distinct CDR3 sequences, with 20% to 25% occurring only once. This sample was also put to use in a study of T cells of mothers and their children.

The sequenced sample consisted of blood. The V gene is TRBV7-9, the J gene TRBJ2-2; D gene ambiguous. The TCR was taken from a boy aged 10-17 years in good health. The CDR3 DNA is TGTGCCAGCAGCTTTCAGACGGACACCGGGGAGCTGTTTTTT. Its translation is CASSFQTDTGELFF. Full variable domain (outside the CDR3, taken from reference TRBV7-9 and TRBJ2-2): DTGVSQNPRHKITKRGQNVTFRCDPISEHNRLYWYRQTLGQGPEFLTYFQNEAQLEKSRLLSDRFSAERPKGSFSTLEIQRTEQGDSAMYLCASSFQTDTGELFFGEGSRLTVL.